This T cell receptor (beta chain) was observed in a study of blood T cell repertoires in COVID-19. Study information: Both acute and convalescent COVID-19 samples were obtained from the United States, Italy and Spain. PBMCs, B-cell-depleted T cells, or T cells were the source of the cDNA or gDNA that made up the material.

Per the authors' pipeline: Researchers report that nucleated cell counts were estimated from reference gene primer amplification. Clones were sequenced by immunoSEQ multiplex PCR, and TCRdb holds only the in-frame ones, with some missing. The V and J calls and the clone size are those of that table, but D and trimming were determined from the DNA. Among about 140,000 clones, about 83% were seen once, and the ten largest hold 8% to 9%. This CDR3 is 18 amino acids long. The germline V gene has CDR1 SGHDT and CDR2 YYEEEE. Trimming left V 2 bases short and J 4 bases short, with 21 bases between. Sequenced sample: peripheral blood. J is TRBJ2-2 and V is TRBV5-6; tentatively, D is TRBD2 (6 bases). The source is a woman between 50 and 59 years old with active or convalescent COVID-19. CDR3 region: CASSFRATTGGVTGELFF. CDR3 DNA sequence: TGTGCCAGCAGCTTTAGGGCCACCACCGGGGGAGTCACCGGGGAGCTGTTTTTT.